The entry below describes one T cell receptor beta chain. As yet, its antigen is unknown. TCRdb itself ran the 5' RACE reads through MiXCR, one entry per CDR3 protein. The repertoire holds around 300,000 distinct CDR3 sequences, with around 15% as singletons. Trimming took off 0 bases at V and 8 bases at J, with 17 bases between the two ends. The CDR3 is 15 amino acids. Germline V gene sequence: CDR1 SGHRS, CDR2 YFSETQ. The data stem from a study of T-cell memory formation after mild COVID-19. Study-level points and caveats: SARS-CoV-2 specificity was not confirmed for second-wave clones peaking on day 37.

The sample was PBMCs or a T cell subset sorted from them (not recorded which). This rearrangement joins TRBV5-1 to TRBJ1-1; D uncertain. The source of this sequence is a man between 18 and 35 years old who had mild COVID-19 (a few samples of this study predate the infection). Cell type and time point are not known. Here the CDR3 reads CASSLADGGLPEAFF. The CDR3 coding sequence is TGCGCCAGCAGCTTGGCCGACGGTGGGTTGCCCGAAGCTTTCTTT. Complete variable domain (other parts from reference TRBV5-1 and TRBJ1-1): KAGVTQTPRYLIKTRGQQVTLSCSPISGHRSVSWYQQTPGQGLQFLFEYFSETQRNKGNFPGRFSGRQFSNSRSEMNVSTLELGDSALYLCASSLADGGLPEAFFGQGTRLTVV.